This TCR beta chain was sequenced during a study of blood T cells in healthy people across ages. A sample-barcoded 5' primer and a J-beta primer mix were used in a second PCR of roughly 7 to 11 cycles. One entry per CDR3 protein, called by TCRdb with MiXCR from the 5' RACE reads. The data show roughly 1.9 million distinct CDR3 sequences, with roughly two fifths seen just once and approximately 22% held by the top ten. This CDR3 spans 15 amino acids. V shed 0 bases and J shed 8 bases, with 17 bases lying between them. Germline V gene data show CDR1 as SGDLS and CDR2 as YYNGEE. The TCR was taken from a human donor in good health. The V gene is TRBV9, the J gene TRBJ1-2; D may be TRBD1 (5 bases). Sequencing was carried out using blood. CDR3 residues: CASSVAGERTYGYTF. CDR3 in DNA: TGTGCCAGCAGCGTAGCGGGGGAGAGGACATACGGCTACACCTTC.